This note documents a single TCR beta chain sequence. The germline gives CDR1 LGHNA, CDR2 YNFKEQ. The CDR3 spans 18 residues. Trimming cost V 2 bases and J 0 bases; bases outside gene matches: 9. These data come from a study of OX40 agonist ivuxolimab in advanced cancers. TCRdb's table, derived via immunoSEQ multiplex PCR, lists solely in-frame clones and lacks some. The repertoire holds fewer than 90,000 clones, with almost 90% as singletons. The input for sequencing was CD4+ or CD8+ T cells sorted from blood, taken in a trial of the OX40 agonist ivuxolimab. The clonotype comes from an adult with an advanced solid tumor such as melanoma, head and neck, liver or kidney cancer. The rearrangement joins TRBV4-2 to TRBJ2-2; the match to TRBD2 covers 7 bases. As DNA, the CDR3 is TGTGCCAGCAGCCAACTCTTCGCGGGAGAAGCGAACACCGGGGAGCTGTTTTTT. Translated, it gives CASSQLFAGEANTGELFF.